This T cell receptor beta chain comes out of a study of identical twins. Study results and limitations: Sequences that were out-of-frame, alpha and twin-shared displayed an excess of low generation probability. The models systematically underestimated how much out-of-frame TCR alpha was shared in monozygotic twins.

The ends lost 0 bases at V and 2 bases at J; junction bases unmatched: 8. The CDR3 sequence is 17 residues long. A universal primer site was incorporated via template switching, and the cDNA contained unique molecular identifiers. TCRdb reprocessed the 5' RACE reads via MiXCR and lists one record per CDR3 protein. Among about 240,000 distinct CDR3 sequences, about 10% were seen once, and the ten largest hold roughly 10%. Details on this clonotype: Its cognate antigen is unknown.

The source of this sequence is a man over 45 in good health. Sequenced sample: memory T cells sorted from blood. This chain links TRBV23-1 with TRBJ2-5; 8 bases match TRBD1. TRBV23-1 is annotated as an ORF whose role is uncertain. The CDR3 DNA sequence: TGCGCCAGCAGTCAATCGTCGCATCGGACAGGGCAAGAGACCCAGTACTTC. This codes for CASSQSSHRTGQETQYF.